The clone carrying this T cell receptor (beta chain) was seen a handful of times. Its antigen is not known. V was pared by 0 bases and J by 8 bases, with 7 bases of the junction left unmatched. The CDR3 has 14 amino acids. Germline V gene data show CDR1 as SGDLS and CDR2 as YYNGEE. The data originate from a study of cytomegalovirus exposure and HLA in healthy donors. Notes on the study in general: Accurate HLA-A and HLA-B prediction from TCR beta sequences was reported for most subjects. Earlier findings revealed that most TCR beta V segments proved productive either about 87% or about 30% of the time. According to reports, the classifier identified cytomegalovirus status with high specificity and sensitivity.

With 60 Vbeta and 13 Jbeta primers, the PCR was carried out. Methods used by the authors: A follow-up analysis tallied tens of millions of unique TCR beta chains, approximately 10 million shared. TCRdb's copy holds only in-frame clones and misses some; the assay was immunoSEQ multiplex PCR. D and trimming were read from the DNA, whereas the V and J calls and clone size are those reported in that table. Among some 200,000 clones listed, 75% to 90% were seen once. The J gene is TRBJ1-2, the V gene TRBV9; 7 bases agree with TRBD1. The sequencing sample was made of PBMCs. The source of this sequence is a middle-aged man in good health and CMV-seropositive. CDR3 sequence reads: CASSVGDRAEGYTF. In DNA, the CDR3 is TGTGCCAGCAGCGTAGGAGACAGGGCGGAAGGCTACACCTTC. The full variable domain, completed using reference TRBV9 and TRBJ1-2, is DSGVTQTPKHLITATGQRVTLRCSPRSGDLSVYWYQQSLDQGLQFLIQYYNGEERAKGNILERFSAQQFPDLHSELNLSSLELGDSALYFCASSVGDRAEGYTFGSGTRLTVV.